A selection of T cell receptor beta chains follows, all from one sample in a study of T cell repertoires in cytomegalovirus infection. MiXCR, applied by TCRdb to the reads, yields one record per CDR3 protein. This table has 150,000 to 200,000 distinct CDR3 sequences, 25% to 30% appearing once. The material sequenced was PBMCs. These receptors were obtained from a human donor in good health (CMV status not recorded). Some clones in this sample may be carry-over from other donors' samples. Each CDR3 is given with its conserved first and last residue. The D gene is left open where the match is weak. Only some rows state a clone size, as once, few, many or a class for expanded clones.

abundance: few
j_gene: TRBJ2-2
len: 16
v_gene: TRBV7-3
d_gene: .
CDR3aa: CASSSSAGPRAGELFF
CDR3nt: TGTGCCAGCAGCTCCTCCGCGGGGCCCCGTGCCGGGGAGCTGTTTTTT

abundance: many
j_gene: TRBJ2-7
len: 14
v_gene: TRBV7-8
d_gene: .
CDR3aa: CASSPGGRPYEQYF
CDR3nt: TGTGCCAGCAGCCCCGGAGGCAGACCCTACGAGCAGTACTTC

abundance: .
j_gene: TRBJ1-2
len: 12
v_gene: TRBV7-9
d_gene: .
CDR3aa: CASSRGASGYTF
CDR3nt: TGTGCCAGCAGTAGGGGTGCATCTGGCTACACCTTC

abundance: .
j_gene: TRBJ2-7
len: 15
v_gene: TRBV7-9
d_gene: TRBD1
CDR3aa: CASSFSGTGFDEQYF
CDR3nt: TGTGCCAGCAGCTTCTCCGGGACAGGGTTCGACGAGCAGTACTTC

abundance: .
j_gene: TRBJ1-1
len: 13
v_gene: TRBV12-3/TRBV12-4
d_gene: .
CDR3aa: CASSLQENTEAFF
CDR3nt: TGTGCCAGCAGTTTACAGGAAAACACTGAAGCTTTCTTT

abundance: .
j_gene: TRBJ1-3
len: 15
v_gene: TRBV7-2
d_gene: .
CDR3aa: CASSPDLSSGNTIYF
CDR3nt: TGTGCCAGCAGCCCGGACCTTAGCTCTGGAAACACCATATATTTT

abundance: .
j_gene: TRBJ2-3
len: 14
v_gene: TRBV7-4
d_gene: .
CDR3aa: CASSPEGATDTQYF
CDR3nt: TGTGCCAGCAGCCCCGAAGGGGCGACAGATACGCAGTATTTT

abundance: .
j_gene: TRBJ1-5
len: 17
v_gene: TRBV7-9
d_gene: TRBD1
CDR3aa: CASSLVSGTGHNQSQHF
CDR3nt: TGTGCCAGCAGCTTAGTTTCGGGGACAGGCCACAATCAGTCCCAGCATTTT

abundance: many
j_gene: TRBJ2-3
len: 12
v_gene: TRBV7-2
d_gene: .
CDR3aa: CASSQSWDTQYF
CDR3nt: TGTGCCAGCAGCCAGTCGTGGGATACGCAGTATTTT

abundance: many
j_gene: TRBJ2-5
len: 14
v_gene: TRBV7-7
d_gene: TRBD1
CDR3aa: CASSRDRGQETQYF
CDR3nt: TGTGCTAGCAGCCGGGACAGGGGGCAAGAGACCCAGTACTTC

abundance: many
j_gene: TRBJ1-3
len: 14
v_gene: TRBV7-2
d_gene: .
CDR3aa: CASSLQQGGNTIYF
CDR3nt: TGTGCCAGCAGCCTTCAACAGGGAGGAAACACCATATATTTT

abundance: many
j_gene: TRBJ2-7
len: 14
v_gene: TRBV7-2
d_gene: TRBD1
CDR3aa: CASSLGQGFYEQYF
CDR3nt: TGTGCCAGCAGCTTGGGACAGGGTTTCTACGAGCAGTACTTC

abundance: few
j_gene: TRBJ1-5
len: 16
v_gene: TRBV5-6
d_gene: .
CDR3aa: CASSSGDPFLNQPQHF
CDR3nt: TGTGCCAGCAGCTCTGGGGACCCATTCCTCAATCAGCCCCAGCATTTT

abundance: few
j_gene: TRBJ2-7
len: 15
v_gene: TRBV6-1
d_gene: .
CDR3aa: CASSEGGDLSYEQYF
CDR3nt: TGTGCCAGCAGTGAAGGGGGAGACTTATCCTACGAGCAGTACTTC

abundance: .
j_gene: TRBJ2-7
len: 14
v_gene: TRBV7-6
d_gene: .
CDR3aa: CASSRGQPAYEQYF
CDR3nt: TGTGCCAGCAGCAGAGGACAGCCAGCCTACGAGCAGTACTTC

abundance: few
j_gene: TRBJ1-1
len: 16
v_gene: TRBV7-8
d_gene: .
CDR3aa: CASSRNRDGMNTEAFF
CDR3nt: TGTGCCAGCAGCCGTAACCGGGACGGGATGAACACTGAAGCTTTCTTT

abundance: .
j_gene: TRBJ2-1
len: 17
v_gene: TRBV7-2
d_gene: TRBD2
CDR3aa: CASSFLLLAGGPGEQFF
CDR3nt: TGTGCCAGCAGCTTCCTACTCCTAGCGGGGGGGCCAGGTGAGCAGTTCTTC

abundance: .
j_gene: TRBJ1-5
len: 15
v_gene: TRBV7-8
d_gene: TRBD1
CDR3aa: CASRPDRGRNQPQHF
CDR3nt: TGTGCCAGCAGACCTGACAGGGGGCGAAATCAGCCCCAGCATTTT

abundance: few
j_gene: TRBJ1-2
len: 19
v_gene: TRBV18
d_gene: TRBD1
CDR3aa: CASSGTSTGTGRPLAGYTF
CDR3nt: TGTGCCAGCTCAGGGACTTCCACCGGGACAGGGAGGCCTCTGGCTGGCTACACCTTC

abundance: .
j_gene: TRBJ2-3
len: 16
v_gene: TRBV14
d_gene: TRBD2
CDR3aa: CTSSRLGAGVEDTQYF
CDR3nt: TGTACCAGCAGTCGTCTCGGGGCGGGGGTAGAAGATACGCAGTATTTT

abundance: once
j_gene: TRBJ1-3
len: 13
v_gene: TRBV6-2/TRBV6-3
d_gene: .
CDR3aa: CASSYGRGETIYF
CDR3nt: TGTGCCAGCAGTTACGGCAGGGGAGAAACCATATATTTT

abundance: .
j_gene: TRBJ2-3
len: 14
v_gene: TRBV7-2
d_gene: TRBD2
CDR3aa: CASSPGLAGETQYF
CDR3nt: TGTGCCAGCAGCCCAGGACTAGCGGGGGAAACGCAGTATTTT

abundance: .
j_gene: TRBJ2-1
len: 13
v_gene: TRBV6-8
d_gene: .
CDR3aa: CASSFDRYNEQFF
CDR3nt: TGTGCCAGCAGTTTTGACAGATACAATGAGCAGTTCTTC

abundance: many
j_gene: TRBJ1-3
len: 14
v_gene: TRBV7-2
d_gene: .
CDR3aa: CASIPQGDGNTIYF
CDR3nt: TGTGCCAGCATCCCACAGGGAGATGGAAACACCATATATTTT